Following are 16 T cell receptor beta chains from one sample sequenced in a study of technical replicates of blood from a few donors. Clones were read by immunoSEQ multiplex PCR, and TCRdb kept only the in-frame ones, dropping some. The sample carries about 80,000 clones, about 98% recorded once. Material for sequencing was T cells isolated from PBMCs. The receptors derive from a human donor in good health.

The genes are TRBV7-9 and TRBJ1-1; the match to TRBD1 covers 8 bases. The germline V gene encodes CDR1 SEHNR and CDR2 FQNEAQ (reference sequence). CDR3 length: 15 residues. V lost 2 bases to trimming and J lost 1 base; unmatched junction nucleotides: 3. CDR3 coding DNA: TGTGCCAGCAGCTTATTAGGGACAGGGAACACTGAAGCTTTCTTT. This translates into CASSLLGTGNTEAFF.

This chain connects TRBV7-6 to TRBJ2-3; a possible D gene is TRBD1 (5 bases). Trimming pared 2 bases from V and 0 bases from J, leaving 12 bases between. This CDR3 has 16 residues. CDR1 and CDR2 from the germline V gene are SGHVS and FNYEAQ. The CDR3 bases are TGTGCCAGCAGCTTAAACGTGGACATTAGCACAGATACGCAGTATTTT. Translated, it gives CASSLNVDISTDTQYF.

The V call is TRBV19, the J call TRBJ1-5; D gene ambiguous. This CDR3 has 15 residues. Per the germline V gene, CDR1 is LNHDA and CDR2 is SQIVND (reference sequence). Trimming took off 5 bases at V and 2 bases at J, with 13 bases between the two ends. The CDR3: CASSVFDTGNQPQHF. The CDR3 region has the DNA TGTGCCAGTAGTGTCTTCGACACGGGCAATCAGCCCCAGCATTTT.

This clone was detected only once. The chain uses TRBV19 and TRBJ2-1; 11 bases align to TRBD2. The CDR3 has 14 amino acids. Trimming cost V 5 bases and J 5 bases; bases outside gene matches: 2. Germline CDR1 and CDR2: LNHDA and SQIVND (reference sequence). The DNA of the CDR3 is TGTGCCAGTAGTCTAGCGGGGGGAAACAATGAGCAGTTCTTC. It specifies CASSLAGGNNEQFF.

This chain joins TRBV11-2 and TRBJ2-1, with a weak D call TRBD1 (6 bases). The CDR3 runs to 15 residues. Trimming cost V 2 bases and J 3 bases, with 11 bases left between them. Germline V gene sequence: CDR1 SGHAT, CDR2 FQNNGV. The DNA of the CDR3 is TGTGCCAGCAGCTTAAGGCCAGGGGTCTACAATGAGCAGTTCTTC. Translation gives CASSLRPGVYNEQFF.

The rearrangement joins TRBV4-1 to TRBJ1-4, with TRBD1 matching 8 bases. Germline V CDR1 and CDR2: MGHRA, YSYEKL. The V segment lost 2 bases and the J segment 2 bases; nucleotides outside the gene matches: 13. The CDR3 length is 19 residues. The DNA of the CDR3 is TGCGCCAGCAGCCAACCTAGGACAGGGTTATTGTCGACTAATGAAAAACTGTTTTTT. Translated: CASSQPRTGLLSTNEKLFF.

This rearrangement joins TRBV6-1 to TRBJ1-6; D is perhaps TRBD1 (6 bases). CDR3 size: 18 residues. V dropped 0 bases and J dropped 0 bases, with 12 bases sitting between them. Germline CDR1 MNHNS, CDR2 SASEGT. The CDR3 loop is CASSEASGVVSYNSPLHF. The CDR3 bases are TGTGCCAGCAGTGAAGCCTCAGGGGTCGTCTCCTATAATTCACCCCTCCACTTT.

The chain links TRBV9 to TRBJ2-2; no reliable D call. The germline V gene has CDR1 SGDLS and CDR2 YYNGEE. This CDR3 is 15 amino acids long. Trimming stripped 3 bases from V and 1 base from J, with 10 bases between. The CDR3: CASSAPAGNTGELFF. The CDR3 bases are TGTGCCAGCAGCGCCCCGGCAGGGAACACCGGGGAGCTGTTTTTT.

This chain links TRBV6-4 with TRBJ2-1, with 8 bases aligning to TRBD2. The CDR3 is 14 residues long. Looked up from germline, CDR1 is MRHNA and CDR2 is SNTAGT. J lost 3 bases, V lost 10 bases, and 8 bases had no gene match. The CDR3 DNA is TGTGCCATCCCGGGACTAGATTGCTACAATGAGCAGTTCTTC. Its translation: CAIPGLDCYNEQFF.

This clone was seen just once. The V and J genes are TRBV11-2 and TRBJ2-7, with D tentatively TRBD1 (6 bases). There are 14 residues in the CDR3. Looked up from germline, CDR1 is SGHAT and CDR2 is FQNNGV. The ends were cut back, 5 bases at V and 5 bases at J, with 16 bases in the middle. CDR3: CASSPPAGADEQYF. The CDR3 DNA follows: TGTGCCAGCAGCCCGCCGGCAGGGGCGGACGAGCAGTACTTC.

This chain joins TRBV27 and TRBJ2-3; 8 positions match TRBD2. J was trimmed by 5 bases and V by 6 bases; bases with no gene match: 4. The CDR3 runs 13 residues. The germline V gene encodes CDR1 MNHEY and CDR2 SMNVEV (reference sequence). The CDR3 is CASRGLVVDTQYF. CDR3 nucleotides: TGTGCCAGCAGGGGACTAGTGGTAGATACGCAGTATTTT.

The chain recombines TRBV6-5 with TRBJ2-5; the D gene is possibly TRBD1 (5 bases). V dropped 0 bases and J dropped 3 bases, with 5 bases sitting between them. Germline CDR1 and CDR2: MNHEY and SVGAGI. The CDR3 spans 13 residues. The DNA for the CDR3 is TGTGCCAGCAGTTACTCAGGGGAAGAGACCCAGTACTTC. Its translation: CASSYSGEETQYF.

V and J are TRBV6-5 and TRBJ1-2; D perhaps matches TRBD1 (5 bases). Germline V gene sequence: CDR1 MNHEY, CDR2 SVGAGI. The CDR3 totals 14 residues. The V gene lost 6 bases and the J gene lost 6 bases, with 17 bases spanning the gap. This chain's CDR3 is CASRGSLRGDGYTF. CDR3 in DNA: TGTGCCAGCAGGGGTTCCCTGCGGGGGGATGGCTACACCTTC.

The chain combines TRBV7-9 with TRBJ2-1, with D perhaps TRBD2 (5 bases). This CDR3 is 15 amino acids long. Germline values: CDR1 SEHNR, CDR2 FQNEAQ (reference sequence). Trimming stripped 6 bases from V and 7 bases from J, with 19 bases between. The CDR3 protein is CASSPARTLLNEQFF. Written as DNA, the CDR3 is TGTGCCAGCAGTCCTGCCCGGACTCTACTTAATGAGCAGTTCTTC.

The CDR3 is CASSPRGRDPEAFF. The CDR3 DNA reads as TGCGCCAGCAGCCCCAGGGGGCGCGACCCTGAAGCTTTCTTT. This sequence joins TRBV5-1 and TRBJ1-1; the match to TRBD1 covers 8 bases. V lost 4 bases to trimming and J lost 6 bases; unmatched junction nucleotides: 8. This CDR3 is 14 amino acids long. Germline V gene lookup returns CDR1 SGHRS and CDR2 YFSETQ.

The gene calls are TRBV7-6 and TRBJ1-2; D remains unclear. The ends were cut back, 1 base at V and 3 bases at J, with 9 bases in the middle. The CDR3 loop spans 14 amino acids. Germline CDR1 is SGHVS and CDR2 is FNYEAQ. The CDR3 here is CASSLGQEDYGYTF. The CDR3 nucleotides read TGTGCCAGCAGCTTAGGGCAGGAGGACTATGGCTACACCTTC. Supplemented by reference TRBV7-6 and TRBJ1-2, the full variable domain reads GAGVSQSPRYKVTKRGQDVALRCDPISGHVSLYWYRQALGQGPEFLTYFNYEAQQDKSGLPNDRFSAERPEGSISTLTIQRTEQRDSAMYRCASSLGQEDYGYTFGSGTRLTVV.